The 23 T cell receptor beta chains reported below all come from one sample, sequenced in a study of blood T cell repertoires in COVID-19 (dated by TCRdb to about 2020). The library was prepared using the immunoSEQ multiplex PCR assay. TCRdb's version of the immuneACCESS table is confined to in-frame rearrangements and falls short of the full clone set. An unresolved V gene accounts for under half of the shortfall where checked; the remainder is of unknown origin. The sample has 150,000 to 200,000 clones on record, around nine tenths of them singletons. Together, the top ten hold about a tenth of the sample. Sequenced: peripheral blood. The receptors stem from a woman in her seventies with COVID-19, enrolled during active disease.

This clone has just one count. The CDR3 region is CASSPAQGRYGYTF. The CDR3 coding sequence is TGCGCCAGCAGCCCGGCACAGGGAAGATATGGCTACACCTTC. This chain connects TRBV5-1 to TRBJ1-2, with D perhaps matching TRBD1 (6 bases). The CDR3 runs to 14 residues. V gave up 4 bases and J gave up 5 bases, with 15 bases separating them. CDR1 SGHRS and CDR2 YFSETQ come from the germline V gene.

The V call is TRBV6-6, the J call TRBJ2-1; TRBD2 aligns across 11 bases. This CDR3 is built from 14 residues. V shed 6 bases, J shed 8 bases, and the junction held 6 bases outside the gene matches. CDR1 and CDR2 (germline): MNHNY, SVGAGI (reference sequence). The CDR3 spells CASSPGLAVDEQFF. CDR3 bases: TGTGCCAGCAGCCCGGGACTAGCGGTGGATGAGCAGTTCTTC.

This chain links TRBV5-5 with TRBJ1-6; no clear D. CDR1 and CDR2 from the germline V gene are SGHKS and YYEKEE (reference sequence). Trimming removed 0 bases at V and 0 bases at J, with 13 bases between. The CDR3 is made up of 18 amino acids. As DNA, the CDR3 is TGTGCCAGCAGCTTGGTCGGCGCAGGTGGCTCCTATAATTCACCCCTCCACTTT. This sequence encodes CASSLVGAGGSYNSPLHF.

Here the CDR3 DNA reads TGTGCCAGCAGCCCGGTCACAGGGAACTATGGCTACACCTTC. Translation: CASSPVTGNYGYTF. The rearrangement joins TRBV5-4 to TRBJ1-2, with D possibly TRBD1 on 6 matching bases. V gave up 4 bases and J gave up 2 bases, with 12 bases separating them. CDR1 and CDR2 from the germline V gene are SGHNT and YYREEE (reference sequence). This CDR3 spans 14 amino acids.

The chain recombines TRBV30 with TRBJ2-1, with TRBD1 identical over 7 bases. The length of the CDR3 is 14 residues. The V gene end was trimmed by 2 bases and the J gene end by 10 bases; junction bases not matched to a gene: 11. Germline values: CDR1 GTSNPN, CDR2 SVGIG (reference sequence). The chain's CDR3 is CAWSPRTGLGEQFF. CDR3 DNA sequence: TGTGCCTGGAGTCCACGGACAGGTCTAGGGGAGCAGTTCTTC.

V is TRBV2 and J is TRBJ2-5, with TRBD1 identical over 7 bases. Germline V gene lookup returns CDR1 SNHLY and CDR2 FYNNEI. With V trimmed by 1 base and J by 5 bases, 7 bases remained unmatched. The CDR3 runs 15 residues. DNA for the CDR3: TGTGCCAGCAGTGAAGACAGGGGATTTGAGGAGACCCAGTACTTC. Protein: CASSEDRGFEETQYF.

The V call is TRBV5-1, the J call TRBJ1-1, with 8 bases matching TRBD1. The trim removed 3 bases at V and 4 bases at J, leaving 8 bases unmatched. This CDR3 spans 15 amino acids. The germline CDR1 and CDR2 sequences are SGHRS and YFSETQ. This CDR3 reads CASSSWTGHSTEAFF. In DNA form, the CDR3 reads TGCGCCAGCAGCTCTTGGACAGGGCATAGCACTGAAGCTTTCTTT.

J is TRBJ1-6 and V is TRBV3-1 (or the pseudogene TRBV3-2); D unclear. Germline lookup yields CDR1 LGHDT and CDR2 YNNKEL (reference sequence). V was cut by 0 bases and J by 7 bases, with 13 bases left in between. The CDR3 spans 16 residues. The CDR3 region has the DNA TGTGCCAGCAGCCAAGAGTCCGGGTCCCGAAATTCACCCCTCCACTTT. Protein sequence: CASSQESGSRNSPLHF.

CDR3: CASSLAPERTYEQYF. CDR3 in DNA: TGTGCCAGCAGCTTAGCGCCAGAGCGCACCTACGAGCAGTACTTC. The chain employs TRBV7-6 and TRBJ2-7; D unresolved. The CDR3 is 15 amino acids. Trimming took off 0 bases at V and 2 bases at J, with 11 bases between the two ends. Per germline, CDR1 SGHVS and CDR2 FNYEAQ.

The DNA for the CDR3 is TGCAGCGTTACAACGGGGGGGCCGGATACGCAGTATTTT. Residues: CSVTTGGPDTQYF. The V call is TRBV29-1, the J call TRBJ2-3; 8 bases are shared with TRBD2. The CDR3 sequence is 13 residues long. The V and J ends lost 5 bases and 6 bases, in that order; junction bases with no gene match: 7. CDR1 is SQVTM and CDR2 is ANQGSEA in the germline V gene.

The gene calls are TRBV5-6 and TRBJ1-6; 7 nucleotides line up with TRBD1. Germline V gene lookup returns CDR1 SGHDT and CDR2 YYEEEE. The CDR3 spans 14 residues. Trimming took 1 base from V and 9 from J; bases not matched to a gene: 4. The CDR3 spells CASSLHRGVSPLHF. The DNA for the CDR3 is TGTGCCAGCAGCTTGCACAGGGGAGTTTCACCCCTCCACTTT. The full variable domain, in which reference TRBV5-6 and TRBJ1-6 provide the parts outside the CDR3, is DAGVTQSPTHLIKTRGQQVTLRCSPKSGHDTVSWYQQALGQGPQFIFQYYEEEERQRGNFPDRFSGHQFPNYSSELNVNALLLGDSALYLCASSLHRGVSPLHFGNGTRLTVT.

V gene TRBV4-1 combines with J gene TRBJ1-5, with 10 nucleotides matching TRBD1. The CDR3 has 19 amino acids. Germline CDR1 reads MGHRA; CDR2 reads YSYEKL. With 0 bases clipped from V and 1 base from J, the junction kept 9 bases outside the gene matches. The CDR3 bases are TGCGCCAGCAGCCAAGATCTCTGGACAGGGGGAGGGAGCAATCAGCCCCAGCATTTT. Its translation is CASSQDLWTGGGSNQPQHF.

V and J are TRBV7-2 and TRBJ1-6; maybe TRBD1 (6 bases). Germline CDR1 SGHTA, CDR2 FQGNSA. Trimming pared 1 base from V and 9 bases from J, leaving 16 bases between. There are 16 residues in the CDR3. CDR3 coding DNA: TGTGCCAGCAGCTTAGTCGTCGGGACATCTATTTCACCCCTCCACTTT. Translated, it gives CASSLVVGTSISPLHF.

The chain uses TRBV7-8 and TRBJ1-6; 8 nucleotides align to TRBD1. This CDR3 spans 15 amino acids. Per germline, CDR1 SGHVS and CDR2 FQNEAQ. V shed 3 bases, J shed 9 bases, and the junction held 7 bases outside the gene matches. This chain's CDR3 is CASSFSTGGTSPLHF. The CDR3 nucleotides read TGTGCCAGCAGCTTCTCAACAGGGGGTACTTCACCCCTCCACTTT.

This clone was seen just once. The V gene is TRBV6-6, the J gene TRBJ1-1; tentatively, D is TRBD1 (6 bases). Germline V gives CDR1 MNHNY, CDR2 SVGAGI (reference sequence). V gave up 6 bases and J gave up 6 bases, with 23 bases separating them. The CDR3 runs 16 residues. In DNA, the CDR3 is TGTGCCAGCAGCGACAGGTCTTTAGGACGAAACTCTGAAGCTTTCTTT. Its translation: CASSDRSLGRNSEAFF.

The chain employs TRBV7-8 and TRBJ1-1; tentatively, D is TRBD1 (6 bases). Trimming pared 2 bases from V and 5 bases from J, leaving 15 bases between. Germline V lookup: CDR1 SGHVS, CDR2 FQNEAQ. The CDR3 has 15 residues. CDR3 coding DNA: TGTGCCAGCAGCTTAAAGGGCCAGGGGTGGACTGAAGCTTTCTTT. Amino acids: CASSLKGQGWTEAFF.

This chain uses TRBV10-3 with TRBJ2-1; 10 bases are shared with TRBD2. Germline V gene sequence: CDR1 ENHRY, CDR2 SYGVKD. V lost 2 bases, J lost 4 bases, and 5 bases stayed unmatched. There are 16 residues in the CDR3. This CDR3 reads CAISESTSGAYNEQFF. The CDR3 nucleotides read TGTGCCATCAGTGAGAGCACTAGCGGGGCATACAATGAGCAGTTCTTC.

This clone occurred once. The chain employs TRBV11-1 and TRBJ1-3, with D possibly TRBD1 on 6 matching bases. The germline gives CDR1 SGHAT, CDR2 FQDESV (reference sequence). The CDR3 spans 16 residues. V gave up 5 bases and J gave up 0 bases, with 14 bases separating them. The CDR3 reads CASSPRQERSGNTIYF. The CDR3 nucleotides read TGTGCCAGCAGCCCGCGACAGGAACGCTCTGGAAACACCATATATTTT.

The rearrangement joins TRBV18 to TRBJ1-1; 8 positions agree with TRBD1. The V and J ends lost 1 base and 0 bases, in that order; junction bases with no gene match: 1. Germline loops: CDR1 KGHSH, CDR2 LQKENI. CDR3 length equals 15 residues. The CDR3 nucleotides read TGTGCCAGCTCACCACGGACAGGGTTGAACACTGAAGCTTTCTTT. Its protein is CASSPRTGLNTEAFF.

The chain uses TRBV5-1 and TRBJ2-3; 11 positions agree with TRBD2. The germline V gene has CDR1 SGHRS and CDR2 YFSETQ. The J segment lost 4 bases and the V segment lost 2 bases, leaving 0 bases of the junction unmatched. CDR3 length equals 14 residues. CDR3 nucleotide sequence: TGCGCCAGCAGCTTTAGCGGGGGGGCAGATACGCAGTATTTT. It translates to CASSFSGGADTQYF.

This clone was observed once. This chain links TRBV30 with TRBJ1-4, with D perhaps matching TRBD1 (6 bases). CDR1 is GTSNPN, CDR2 SVGIG, per germline (reference sequence). CDR3 length: 15 residues. Trimming removed 0 bases at V and 2 bases at J, with 10 bases between. CDR3 DNA sequence: TGTGCCTGGAGTGTCCGACAGGAGACTAATGAAAAACTGTTTTTT. This codes for CAWSVRQETNEKLFF.

V usage is TRBV2 and J usage is TRBJ2-5; D is perhaps TRBD2 (5 bases). The CDR3 loop spans 14 amino acids. V was pared by 5 bases and J by 5 bases, with 15 bases between. CDR1 SNHLY and CDR2 FYNNEI come from the germline V gene. The DNA of the CDR3 is TGTGCCAGCAGTCGCCCTAGCCCCTGGGAGACCCAGTACTTC. Encoded protein: CASSRPSPWETQYF.

The rearrangement joins TRBV5-1 to TRBJ2-3; 11 nucleotides line up with TRBD2. Germline V gives CDR1 SGHRS, CDR2 YFSETQ. The ends lost 0 bases at V and 0 bases at J; junction bases unmatched: 9. The CDR3 is made up of 19 amino acids. For the CDR3, the DNA is TGCGCCAGCAGCTTGGTTCCTAGCGGGGGGTCTGCTAGCACAGATACGCAGTATTTT. Translation gives CASSLVPSGGSASTDTQYF.